This TCR beta chain was recorded in a study of cytomegalovirus exposure and HLA in healthy donors. This clone is a singleton in its sample. What it binds is not known. 60 Vbeta and 13 Jbeta primers were used in PCR. The repertoire was sequenced with immunoSEQ multiplex PCR; TCRdb's copy has only in-frame clones and lacks some. Of about 140,000 clones in the sample, around 82% are singletons; the top ten hold more than 2.5%. The CDR3 sequence is 17 residues long. The germline V gene encodes CDR1 MGHRA and CDR2 YSYEKL. V lost 2 bases, J lost 5 bases, and 9 bases stayed unmatched. Findings of the study overall: CMV serostatus was the only immune exposure information that was available. Across donors, presence/absence analyses took sequencing depth to be roughly uniform. Sequencing probably produced one cluster of sequence variants that were highly shared.

V and J are TRBV4-1 and TRBJ2-7; TRBD2 matches at 13 bases. Sequenced sample: PBMCs. This clonotype was obtained from a young man in good health and CMV-seropositive. CDR3 protein: CASSQHPGLAGDNEQYF. In DNA, the CDR3 is TGCGCCAGCAGCCAACACCCCGGACTAGCGGGAGACAACGAGCAGTACTTC.